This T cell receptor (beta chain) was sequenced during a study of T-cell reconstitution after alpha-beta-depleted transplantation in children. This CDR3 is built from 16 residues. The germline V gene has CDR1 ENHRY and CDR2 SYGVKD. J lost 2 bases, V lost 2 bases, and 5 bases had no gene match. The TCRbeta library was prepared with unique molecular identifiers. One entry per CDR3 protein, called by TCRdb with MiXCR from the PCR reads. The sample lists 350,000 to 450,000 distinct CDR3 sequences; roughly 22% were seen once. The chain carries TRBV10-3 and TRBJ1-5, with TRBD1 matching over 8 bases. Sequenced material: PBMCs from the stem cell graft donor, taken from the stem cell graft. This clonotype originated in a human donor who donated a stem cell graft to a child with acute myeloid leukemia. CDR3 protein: CAISEATTGGNQPQHF. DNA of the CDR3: TGTGCCATCAGTGAGGCCACGACAGGGGGCAATCAGCCCCAGCATTTT.